This TCR beta chain comes out of a study of T cells in Graves' hyperthyroidism and ophthalmopathy (dated by TCRdb to the late 2010s). Looking at the study overall: Peripheral blood samples were taken at the time of initial diagnosis, prior to any treatment. To identify distinguishing TCR V-J signatures, a discovery cohort of 95 to 100 patients was used, comprising roughly 45 with Graves' ophthalmopathy and 57 with stable Graves' hyperthyroidism. An independent validation cohort of under 20 hyperthyroidism patients and about 15 patients who later progressed to ophthalmopathy tested prospective prediction of ophthalmopathy. The approximately 100 discovery patients were divided at random into training and test sets in a 7:3 ratio. In addition, the study compared T-cell repertoires in thyroid tissue and in blood from six Graves' hyperthyroidism patients. After blood sampling, hyperthyroidism patients were treated with methimazole at a starting dose of 30 mg daily, and ophthalmopathy patients were treated with high-dose intravenous methylprednisolone. According to the paper, TCR Vbeta CDR3 sequencing was carried out on 135 peripheral blood samples, which came from approximately 41 ophthalmopathy, approximately 72 hyperthyroidism and approximately 17 progressor patients. What the authors observed across the whole study: Blood samples also contained most of the expanded thyroid clonotypes (frequency above 0.001), which suggests that blood repertoires may reflect thyroid immune responses. Ophthalmopathy was separated from stable hyperthyroidism by a 13 V-J signature model, with approximately 89% sensitivity and 81% to 83% specificity obtained in cross-validation and 80%/75% obtained in testing. No statistical method was used to fix the sample size in advance, and group allocation was not hidden from the investigators. During validation, the model predicted progression to ophthalmopathy a median of approximately 6 months ahead of onset, with approximately 70% sensitivity and 72.22% specificity.

TCR beta CDR3 regions were amplified from RNA transcripts. The TCR CDR3 was subjected to a first round of RT-PCR using the HTBI primer set and the Qiagen OneStep RT-PCR kit. The libraries were constructed in a second round of multiplex PCR and then size-selected and purified. Paired-end sequencing of the libraries was performed with 100 bp reads on an Illumina HiSeq2000. The original methods were these. Raw data were processed with SOAPnuke, discarding reads with adapters, uncalled bases, mean Phred below 15, or no exact constant-primer or identifier match. High-quality paired reads were merged with COPE v1.2.5, and unique nucleotide sequences were defined as clonotypes. MiTCR v1.1 was used to align clonotypes to the IMGT TRBV, TRBD and TRBJ reference segments. The analysis was restricted to V-J combinations with a frequency above 0.0001, which together covered 99.2% of the repertoires. A TCS score was defined as the ratio of F50 (clonal expansion) to E x V (chaos), with BLOSUM62-based TCRdist applied between CDR3 peptides within each V-J. Welch's t-statistics and random forest reduced around 520 V-J features to roughly 13, which were used in a naive Bayes classifier (R e1071). Clones were called with MiXCR by TCRdb after fastp trimmed the public reads at Q25, and only in-frame beta chains were retained. One record per CDR3 amino acid sequence lists the most common genes and DNA. These V and J calls originate from TCRdb's pipeline instead of the authors' own analysis. This sample is represented by about 380,000 distinct CDR3 sequences; less than 15% of them were singletons. The ten largest make up less than 25% of the sample.

This clonotype was counted a few times. The antigen this receptor binds is unknown. Qualities for individual bases were not recorded, and no much larger clone is one base off. The hyperthyroidism patients were between 18 and 65 years old and newly diagnosed, with a disease duration of less than 2 months. Patients with uncontrolled infections, other autoimmune diseases, pregnancy or lactation were excluded. Diagnoses relied on clinical symptoms, serum thyroxine and TRAb, thyroid ultrasound and orbital computed tomography. For progressor patients, blood was drawn at the first diagnosis of hyperthyroidism, before any ophthalmopathy symptoms had appeared. PBMCs were separated from roughly 10 ml of fresh peripheral blood using Ficoll-Paque density gradient centrifugation. Progressor patients were defined as those initially diagnosed with Graves' hyperthyroidism in whom ophthalmopathy developed during follow-up. Trizol reagent was used to extract total RNA, and RNA quality was then checked on an Agilent 2100 Bioanalyzer.

CDR1 and CDR2, looked up from the germline V gene, are SGHAT and FQNNGV. The junction shows trimming of 2 bases on V and 0 bases on J, and the gene matches do not reach 6 bases of it. Including cysteine and phenylalanine, the CDR3 has 17 amino acids. The retained sequence is limited to the CDR3, 51 bases, with the frame set at the first base. The sequenced sample was blood. This chain is built from TRBV11-2 and TRBJ2-2, and 7 junction bases match TRBD2. This receptor was identified in a man younger than 45 with Graves' hyperthyroidism that later progressed to Graves' ophthalmopathy. The bases are TGTGCCAGCAGCTTACGTATGCGGGGGACGAACACCGGGGAGCTGTTTTTT. Its amino acids are CASSLRMRGTNTGELFF.